The present entry profiles one TCR beta chain with its context. In terms of age and location, participants ranged from roughly 18 to 95 years and lived in about two dozen US areas. Participants reported their clinical history, and cohort assignment relied on those reports. The data originate from a study of blood T cell repertoires in COVID-19. About the research overall: The samples span acute and convalescent COVID-19 from the United States, Italy and Spain.

J was trimmed by 1 base and V by 2 bases; bases with no gene match: 14. The V gene's germline CDR1 is SGDLS and CDR2 YYNGEE. The CDR3 is 19 residues long. Under the authors' procedure: Nucleated cell counts were estimated from reference gene primer amplification. Only in-frame clones appear in the TCRdb table, and some are missing; sequencing was by immunoSEQ multiplex PCR. Clone size and the V and J calls come from that table; the DNA yielded D and trimming. Altogether 150,000 or so clones are present, 70% to 90% being singletons, with the ten largest covering 0.95% to 1.5%. Sequenced: PBMCs or T cells enriched from blood (not recorded which). The gene calls are TRBV9 and TRBJ2-3; 9 bases are a match to TRBD1. This clonotype was obtained from a woman aged 25 to 39 with acute COVID-19. In DNA, the CDR3 is TGTGCCAGCAGCGTTCTCTCAGGACAGGGGTCGTGGGGCACAGATACGCAGTATTTT. Translating gives CASSVLSGQGSWGTDTQYF.